Presented here are 21 T cell receptor beta chains from one specimen sequenced in a study of T-cell memory formation after mild COVID-19. Using its own MiXCR run on the 5' RACE reads, TCRdb lists one record per CDR3 protein. The table lists 15,000 to 20,000 distinct CDR3 sequences, over 20% of them singletons. Sequenced input: PBMCs or a T cell subset sorted from them (not recorded which). The receptors were gathered from a man between 18 and 35 years old who had mild COVID-19 (a few samples of this study predate the infection). Cell type and time point are not known.

This clonotype was found a few times. The chain uses TRBV12-3 or TRBV12-4 and TRBJ2-7; 11 bases match TRBD2. The CDR3 sequence is 14 residues long. J gave up 4 bases and V 5 bases, and 4 bases lay outside the gene matches. This CDR3 is CASSPTSGGYEQYV. The CDR3 nucleotides read TGTGCCAGCAGTCCTACTAGCGGGGGATACGAGCAGTACGTC.

The genes are TRBV5-1 and TRBJ1-1; 7 bases are a match to TRBD1. This CDR3 contains 14 residues. The germline CDR1 and CDR2 sequences are SGHRS and YFSETQ. J gave up 2 bases and V 0 bases, and 1 base lay outside the gene matches. The DNA of the CDR3 is TGCGCCAGCAGCTTGGGGGACAGCAACACTGAAGCTTTCTTT. Its protein is CASSLGDSNTEAFF. The whole variable domain, filled in from reference TRBV5-1 and TRBJ1-1, reads KAGVTQTPRYLIKTRGQQVTLSCSPISGHRSVSWYQQTPGQGLQFLFEYFSETQRNKGNFPGRFSGRQFSNSRSEMNVSTLELGDSALYLCASSLGDSNTEAFFGQGTRLTVV.

This clonotype showed up many times. V and J are TRBV4-1 and TRBJ2-3; 10 bases are a match to TRBD2. Germline V gene sequence: CDR1 MGHRA, CDR2 YSYEKL. V was clipped by 0 bases and J by 7 bases; unmatched bases: 19. This CDR3 contains 20 residues. DNA for the CDR3: TGCGCCAGCAGCCAAGATCCTTGGAGTAGCGGGGGGTTCCCCTCGAATACGCAGTATTTT. Translation gives CASSQDPWSSGGFPSNTQYF.

There are many counts of this clonotype. This chain joins TRBV12-3 or TRBV12-4 and TRBJ2-5; 9 bases match TRBD1. V shed 6 bases, J shed 4 bases, and the junction held 9 bases outside the gene matches. This CDR3 comprises 15 residues. The CDR3 sequence: CASRPGQGYAETQYF. CDR3 DNA: TGTGCCAGCAGACCGGGACAGGGCTACGCAGAGACCCAGTACTTC.

This clonotype has a count of ten or more. V usage is TRBV10-3 and J usage is TRBJ2-3, with D possibly TRBD1 on 5 matching bases. V was shortened by 1 base and J by 2 bases, with 7 bases between the two germline ends. The CDR3 runs to 14 residues. Per the germline V gene, CDR1 is ENHRY and CDR2 is SYGVKD. CDR3 DNA sequence: TGTGCCATCAGTGAGTTAGGGGACACAGATACGCAGTATTTT. Translated: CAISELGDTDTQYF.

This clonotype was recorded many times. The chain links TRBV12-3 or TRBV12-4 to TRBJ1-1; TRBD1 might be the D (5 bases). Trimming shortened V by 6 bases and J by 1 base, and 12 bases separated the two germline ends. The CDR3 is made up of 14 amino acids. CDR3 DNA sequence: TGTGCCAGCAGCCTTAGAGGGGAGAACACTGAAGCTTTCTTT. This encodes CASSLRGENTEAFF.

This chain links TRBV4-1 with TRBJ2-7; 7 positions agree with TRBD2. V was pared by 3 bases and J by 0 bases, with 5 bases of the junction left unmatched. The V gene's germline CDR1 is MGHRA and CDR2 YSYEKL. The CDR3 loop spans 15 amino acids. The CDR3 coding sequence is TGCGCCAGCAGCCAGTCGGGGGGTTCCTCCTACGAGCAGTACTTC. It is translated as CASSQSGGSSYEQYF.

The chain has TRBV7-2 and TRBJ1-2, with TRBD1 as a possible D gene (5 bases). The CDR3 totals 14 residues. Germline CDR1 is SGHTA and CDR2 is FQGNSA. The V end was cut by 1 base, the J end by 3 bases, with 9 bases between. Written as DNA, the CDR3 is TGTGCCAGCAGCTTAGTCGGGGGAGACTATGGCTACACCTTC. Its protein is CASSLVGGDYGYTF.

The rearrangement links TRBV6-5 to TRBJ2-2, with a tentative D call TRBD1 (6 bases). The germline V gene encodes CDR1 MNHEY and CDR2 SVGAGI. V lost 6 bases and J lost 6, with 26 bases in between. This CDR3 contains 18 residues. CDR3 in DNA: TGTGCCAGCAGCCTAGGATTCAGGGGCAGTTGGGATTCCGGGGAGCTGTTTTTT. It is translated as CASSLGFRGSWDSGELFF.

This clonotype was found many times. This rearrangement joins TRBV6-6 to TRBJ2-7; 7 bases are shared with TRBD1. The CDR3 is made up of 14 amino acids. V was pared by 3 bases and J by 7 bases, with 9 bases of the junction left unmatched. Germline lookup yields CDR1 MNHNY and CDR2 SVGAGI (reference sequence). This CDR3 is CASSYYGTAFEQYV. The CDR3 nucleotides read TGTGCCAGCAGTTATTATGGGACAGCCTTTGAGCAGTACGTC.

Many counts were recorded for this clonotype. The rearrangement joins TRBV15 to TRBJ2-3, with D possibly being TRBD1 (6 bases). Germline V lookup: CDR1 LNHNV, CDR2 YYDKDF (reference sequence). Trimming took off 5 bases at V and 4 bases at J, with 22 bases between the two ends. This CDR3 has 17 residues. The CDR3 DNA follows: TGTGCCACCAGCCCCCGTCGGACAACACAGGGCCCAGATACGCAGTATTTT. Protein: CATSPRRTTQGPDTQYF. The complete variable domain, with remaining parts taken from reference TRBV15 and TRBJ2-3, reads DAMVIQNPRYQVTQFGKPVTLSCSQTLNHNVMYWYQQKSSQAPKLLFHYYDKDFNNEADTPDNFQSRRPNTSFCFLDIRSPGLGDTAMYLCATSPRRTTQGPDTQYFGPGTRLTVL.

This chain links TRBV6-6 with TRBJ2-3, with a weak D call TRBD2 (6 bases). Germline V gives CDR1 MNHNY, CDR2 SVGAGI (reference sequence). CDR3 length equals 13 residues. Trimming shortened V by 5 bases and J by 4 bases, and 10 bases separated the two germline ends. CDR3 coding DNA: TGTGCCAGCAGTCACCGGGAGTCAGATACGCAGTATTTT. Protein sequence: CASSHRESDTQYF.

The chain uses TRBV3-1 and TRBJ2-7; D is undetermined. CDR3 length: 13 amino acids. Germline CDR1 and CDR2: LGHDT and YNNKEL (reference sequence). Trimming shortened V by 4 bases and J by 6 bases, and 13 bases separated the two germline ends. CDR3 sequence: CASSPRVEREQYF. For the CDR3, the DNA is TGTGCCAGCAGCCCCCGTGTGGAGCGCGAGCAGTACTTC.

Many counts were recorded for this clonotype. The chain carries TRBV5-6 and TRBJ2-3; no clear D gene. The CDR3 extends over 11 amino acids. Germline CDR1 is SGHDT and CDR2 is YYEEEE. The ends were cut back, 3 bases at V and 5 bases at J, with 4 bases in the middle. The CDR3 here is CASSSLDTQYF. CDR3 DNA: TGTGCCAGCAGCTCTCTAGATACGCAGTATTTT.

This clonotype was found many times. The J gene is TRBJ2-3, the V gene TRBV7-9, with D uncertain. The CDR3 sequence is 15 residues long. Germline V gene sequence: CDR1 SEHNR, CDR2 FQNEAQ (reference sequence). The V end was cut by 1 base, the J end by 4 bases, with 12 bases between. This chain's CDR3 is CASSLVVIGPDTQYF. The CDR3 DNA sequence: TGTGCCAGCAGCTTAGTAGTTATTGGCCCAGATACGCAGTATTTT.

This clonotype was observed many times. The rearrangement joins TRBV5-1 to TRBJ2-2; D not certain. Germline V lookup: CDR1 SGHRS, CDR2 YFSETQ. The CDR3 consists of 16 residues. V was shortened by 4 bases and J by 0 bases, with 13 bases between the two germline ends. CDR3 region: CASSPEIPANTGELFF. DNA of the CDR3: TGCGCCAGCAGCCCGGAAATTCCGGCGAACACCGGGGAGCTGTTTTTT.

Regarding this clonotype: At one of its ends the junction is not consistent with the germline gene, which may arise from a read error. The V and J genes are TRBV7-9 and TRBJ1-2; D ambiguous. Germline values: CDR1 SEHNR, CDR2 FQNEAQ (reference sequence). The CDR3 runs 12 residues. CDR3 in DNA: TGTGCCAGCAACTTAGAAAACTATGGCTACACCTTC. Its protein is CASNLENYGYTF.

For the CDR3, the DNA is TGTGCCAGCAGCTTGGATTCGAGCGGGATTTACAATGAGCAGTTCTTC. It translates to CASSLDSSGIYNEQFF. The genes are TRBV5-5 and TRBJ2-1, with TRBD2 matching 7 bases. The trim removed 0 bases at V and 4 bases at J, leaving 7 bases unmatched. CDR1 and CDR2 from the germline V gene are SGHKS and YYEKEE (reference sequence). The CDR3 length is 16 residues.

The chain couples TRBV7-2 to TRBJ2-5; TRBD2 might be the D (5 bases). Trimming removed 5 bases at V and 6 bases at J, with 7 bases between. Germline V lookup: CDR1 SGHTA, CDR2 FQGNSA. CDR3 length equals 11 residues. CDR3 nucleotides: TGTGCCAGCAGCCAGCGGCAGACCCAGTACTTC. Translating it yields CASSQRQTQYF.

This clonotype came up many times. The gene calls are TRBV27 and TRBJ2-4; D possibly corresponds to TRBD2 (5 bases). CDR1 MNHEY and CDR2 SMNVEV come from the germline V gene (reference sequence). V lost 6 bases, J lost 0 bases, and 9 bases lay in between. The CDR3 contains 14 residues. The CDR3 coding sequence is TGTGCCAGCAGCCCCCGGGGAGCCAAAAACATTCAGTACTTC. It translates to CASSPRGAKNIQYF.

This clonotype was seen only a few times. One end of the junction varies from germline; a read error may be responsible. This chain connects TRBV11-3 to TRBJ2-1; TRBD2 matches at 12 bases. CDR1 is SGHNT and CDR2 is YENEEA in the germline V gene. The CDR3 runs 17 residues. CDR3 nucleotides: TGTGCCAGCAGCCTAGATCGACTAGCGGGAGTAAACAATGAGCAGTTCTTC. It is translated as CASSLDRLAGVNNEQFF.